Listed below are T cell receptor beta chains from one sample, sequenced in a study of shared clonotypes between healthy human individuals. Clones were sequenced by immunoSEQ multiplex PCR, and TCRdb holds only the in-frame ones, with some missing. The table has roughly 850,000 clones, about 96% seen once. Sequencing was carried out using naive CD8+ T cells sorted from blood. Every receptor here comes from a man between 25 and 39 years old in good health. Both conserved end residues are part of each CDR3. The D gene is left open where the match is weak. For some rows the clone size is stated as once, few or many, or as a class when expanded; others skip it.

TGTGCCAGCAGTGGGTGGACTAGCGGGAAACCCAATGAGCAGTTCTTC	CASSGWTSGKPNEQFF	TRBV9	TRBD2	TRBJ2-1	.
TGTGCCAGCAGCCACACCGGGACACTCGCTAACACCTTC	CASSHTGTLANTF	TRBV7-8	.	TRBJ1-2	.
TGTGCCAGCAGCTTATTTGGGACAGGCCACAATGAGCAGTTCTTC	CASSLFGTGHNEQFF	TRBV7-6	TRBD1	TRBJ2-1	.
TGCGCCAGCAGCTTGTCAAGTGCCTACAATGAGCAGTTCTTC	CASSLSSAYNEQFF	TRBV5-1	.	TRBJ2-1	.
TGTGCCAGCAGCTTACGCCCCCCATCAGGTACGCAGTATTTT	CASSLRPPSGTQYF	TRBV7-9	.	TRBJ2-3	.
TGTGCCAGCAGCTTAGATGGACTAGATCGGCTATACGAGCAGTACTTC	CASSLDGLDRLYEQYF	TRBV11-2	TRBD2	TRBJ2-7	.
TGTGCCAGCACCGGCACGGCAGATACGCAGTATTTT	CASTGTADTQYF	TRBV9	.	TRBJ2-3	.
TGTGCCAGCAGCCAATCTATCTACGAGCAGTACTTC	CASSQSIYEQYF	TRBV14	.	TRBJ2-7	.
TGTGCCAGCAGCGTAGCACAGGGGTCTGGGGCCAACGTCCTGACTTTC	CASSVAQGSGANVLTF	TRBV9	TRBD1	TRBJ2-6	.
TGCAGCGCCCTTCGGGGACAGTTGAACACCGGGGAGCTGTTTTTT	CSALRGQLNTGELFF	TRBV29-1	TRBD1	TRBJ2-2	.
TGTGCCAGCTCACCGGGAACCCTAGCTAGCACAGATACGCAGTATTTT	CASSPGTLASTDTQYF	TRBV18	.	TRBJ2-3	.
TGTGCCAGCAGCCCGACCACGGTGGGATCCACAGATACGCAGTATTTT	CASSPTTVGSTDTQYF	TRBV7-6	.	TRBJ2-3	.
TGCAGCGTTGAAGCTAGTTCGTACGAGCAGTACTTC	CSVEASSYEQYF	TRBV29-1	.	TRBJ2-7	once
TGTGCCAGCTCAACCTCGGGACAGCAAGCGATAGAGACCCAGTACTTC	CASSTSGQQAIETQYF	TRBV18	TRBD1	TRBJ2-5	.
TGTGCCAGCAGTTTGGGCCTTAACACCGGGGAGCTGTTTTTT	CASSLGLNTGELFF	TRBV28	.	TRBJ2-2	.
TGTGCCAGCAGCAGGGGACTAAGATTTAACAATGAGCAGTTCTTC	CASSRGLRFNNEQFF	TRBV21-1	.	TRBJ2-1	.
TGTGCCAGCAGTGTAACGTCCTGGGGGAACGCCAATGAGCAGTTCTTC	CASSVTSWGNANEQFF	TRBV25-1	.	TRBJ2-1	.
TGTGCCAGCAGCCCGACTAGCGGTCCTATCGAGCAGTACTTC	CASSPTSGPIEQYF	TRBV7-6	TRBD2	TRBJ2-7	.
TGCGCCAGCAGCCAAGCTCAGGGAACAGATACGCAGTATTTT	CASSQAQGTDTQYF	TRBV4-3	.	TRBJ2-3	.
TGTGCCAGCAGGGAAGGGACTTCGGGAGCCCAGCATTTT	CASREGTSGAQHF	TRBV6-1	.	TRBJ1-5	.
TGCGCCAGCAGCCAACGGACTAGCGGGAGTTCCGAGCAGTACTTC	CASSQRTSGSSEQYF	TRBV4-1	TRBD2	TRBJ2-7	.
TGCGCCAGCAGCTTGCTTAGTGCGGGACAGGGACTGTTTTTT	CASSLLSAGQGLFF	TRBV5-1	TRBD1	TRBJ1-4	.
TGTGCCAGCAGCCACAGGGGGTCAGGCTACGAGCAGTACTTC	CASSHRGSGYEQYF	TRBV13	TRBD1	TRBJ2-7	.
TGTGCCAGCAGCTTAGTCGGGTGGGGGTCCAGCTCCTACAATGAGCAGTTCTTC	CASSLVGWGSSSYNEQFF	TRBV7-8	.	TRBJ2-1	.
TGTGCCAGCAGCCCGGGACCTGAAGCTTTCTTT	CASSPGPEAFF	TRBV7-9	.	TRBJ1-1	few
TGCGCCAGCAGTGAGCAGGGGGCGATTCACGAGCAGTACTTC	CASSEQGAIHEQYF	TRBV10-2	TRBD1	TRBJ2-7	.
TGTGCCAGCAGCTTATATCCGGGAGGGCCGAATGAGCAGTTCTTC	CASSLYPGGPNEQFF	TRBV7-3	TRBD2	TRBJ2-1	.
TGTGCCAGCAGCGTACCAGGGACAGGGGTTGTTAACACTGAAGCTTTCTTT	CASSVPGTGVVNTEAFF	TRBV9	TRBD1	TRBJ1-1	.
TGCAGCGCCCGGGGGGACAGGGGGCTTTTGAACACTGAAGCTTTCTTT	CSARGDRGLLNTEAFF	TRBV29-1	TRBD1	TRBJ1-1	.
TGTGCCAGCAGCTTAGCTCAGTATTTGGAGCAGTTCTTC	CASSLAQYLEQFF	TRBV11-2	.	TRBJ2-1	once
TGTGCCAGCAGTTTGACTAGCGGATCCTACGAGCAGTACTTC	CASSLTSGSYEQYF	TRBV28	TRBD2	TRBJ2-7	.
TGTGCCAGTAGTATAATTGTGACCGGGGAGCTGTTTTTT	CASSIIVTGELFF	TRBV19	.	TRBJ2-2	once
TGTGCCAGCAGCTTAAGCAACACCGGGGAGCTGTTTTTT	CASSLSNTGELFF	TRBV7-9	.	TRBJ2-2	.
TGTGCCAGCAGCTTATTGGGGCCCGGCTACACCTTC	CASSLLGPGYTF	TRBV7-2	.	TRBJ1-2	.
TGCGCCAGCAGCGAATCGTGGGGTGACGAGCAGTACTTC	CASSESWGDEQYF	TRBV4-1	.	TRBJ2-7	.
TGTGCCAGCAGCTTATCCGCGGGAACGTCCTACGAGCAGTACTTC	CASSLSAGTSYEQYF	TRBV13	.	TRBJ2-7	.
TGCGCCAGCAGCCGAGAGGGACTAGCGGAAAACTCCTACGAGCAGTACTTC	CASSREGLAENSYEQYF	TRBV4-1	TRBD2	TRBJ2-7	.
TGTGCCAGCAGCTTTAGTCGTCTTGGAGGGCCTCAGCCCCAGCATTTT	CASSFSRLGGPQPQHF	TRBV7-9	.	TRBJ1-5	.
TGTGCCAGCAGCGCCACCAGCCTAACACTCTATGGCTACACCTTC	CASSATSLTLYGYTF	TRBV11-3	.	TRBJ1-2	.
TGTGCCAGTAACACGGCGGTTGGGAAGAACACTGAAGCTTTCTTT	CASNTAVGKNTEAFF	TRBV19	.	TRBJ1-1	.
TGTGCCAGCAGCGTGGAGGGACGCCTTGCCTACGAGCAGTACTTC	CASSVEGRLAYEQYF	TRBV5-4	.	TRBJ2-7	.